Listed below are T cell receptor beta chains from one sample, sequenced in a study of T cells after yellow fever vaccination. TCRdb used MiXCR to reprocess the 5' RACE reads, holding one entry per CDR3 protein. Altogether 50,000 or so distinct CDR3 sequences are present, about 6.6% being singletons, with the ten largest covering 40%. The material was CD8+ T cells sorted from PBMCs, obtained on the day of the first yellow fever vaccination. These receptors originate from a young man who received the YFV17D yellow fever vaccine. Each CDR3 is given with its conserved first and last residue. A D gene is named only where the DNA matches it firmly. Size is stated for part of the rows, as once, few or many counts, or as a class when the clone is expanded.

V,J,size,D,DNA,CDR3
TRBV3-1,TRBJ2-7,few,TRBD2,TGTGCCAGCAGCCAGCCCCCGGGGAGGGGCGAGCAGTACTTC,CASSQPPGRGEQYF
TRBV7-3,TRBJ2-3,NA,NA,TGTGCCAGCAGCTCGTATTCAGCAGATACGCAGTATTTT,CASSSYSADTQYF
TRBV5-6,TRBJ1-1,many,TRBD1,TGTGCCAGCAGTTCCGGGACAGGGGCCTTTTATCGCACTGAAGCTTTCTTT,CASSSGTGAFYRTEAFF
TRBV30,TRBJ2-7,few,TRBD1,TGTGCCTGGAGCTCAGGGGGCTACGAGCAGTACTTC,CAWSSGGYEQYF
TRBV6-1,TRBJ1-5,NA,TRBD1,TGTGCCAGCGCCCCCTCCGGACAGGGAAGTCAGCCCCAGCATTTT,CASAPSGQGSQPQHF
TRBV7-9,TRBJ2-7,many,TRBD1,TGTGCCAGCAGCCCCAGGGACAGATCCTACGAGCAGTACTTC,CASSPRDRSYEQYF
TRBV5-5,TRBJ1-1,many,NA,TGTGCCAGCAGCTGGGATCGGGGCACTGAAGCTTTCTTT,CASSWDRGTEAFF
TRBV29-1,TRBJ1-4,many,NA,TGCAGCGTTGAAGACCAGACAGGTGGCTTGTTTTTT,CSVEDQTGGLFF
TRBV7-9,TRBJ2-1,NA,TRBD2,TGTACCAGCAGCTGGAGCGGGGGGACGGTCAGTGAGCAGTTCTTC,CTSSWSGGTVSEQFF
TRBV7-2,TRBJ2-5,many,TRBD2,TGTGCCAGCAGCCGGATGACTAGCGGGGGGACAGAGACCCAGTACTTC,CASSRMTSGGTETQYF
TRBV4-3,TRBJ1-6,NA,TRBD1,TGCGCCAGCAGCCAAGAAGAGGGGGCCCCGAGGGGTTCACCCCTCCACTTT,CASSQEEGAPRGSPLHF
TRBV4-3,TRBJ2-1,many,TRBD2,TGCGCCAGCAGCGGCGGGACTAGCTCCTACAATGAGCAGTTCTTC,CASSGGTSSYNEQFF
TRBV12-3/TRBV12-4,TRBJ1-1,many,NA,TGTGCCAGCAGTCCAGGTTTGGGGGAGAACACTGAAGCTTTCTTT,CASSPGLGENTEAFF
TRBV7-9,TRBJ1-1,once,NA,TGTGCCAGCAGCTTGATGCCCACTGAAGCTTTCTTT,CASSLMPTEAFF
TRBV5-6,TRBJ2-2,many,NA,TGTGCCAGCAGCCCTGGGGGACAAGGAGTCGGGGAGCTGTTTTTT,CASSPGGQGVGELFF
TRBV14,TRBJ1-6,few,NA,TGTGCCAGCAGCCAAGATCCCTATAATTCACCCCTCCACTTT,CASSQDPYNSPLHF
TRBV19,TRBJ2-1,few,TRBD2,TGTGCCAGTAGTACGGGGGGGCTCGATGAGCAGTTCTTC,CASSTGGLDEQFF
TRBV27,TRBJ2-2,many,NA,TGTGCCAGCAGCCGGACGGAAAACACCGGGGAGCTGTTTTTT,CASSRTENTGELFF
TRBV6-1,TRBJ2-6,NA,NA,TGTGCCAGCACCCCCGATGTCGGGGGGGCCAACGTCCTGACTTTC,CASTPDVGGANVLTF
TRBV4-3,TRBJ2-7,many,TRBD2,TGCGCCAGCAGCCAAGAATTTAGCGGGGGTTCCTACGAGCAGTACTTC,CASSQEFSGGSYEQYF
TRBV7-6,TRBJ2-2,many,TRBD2,TGTGCCAGCAGTCGACTAGCGGGGGGGAACACCGGGGAGCTGTTTTTT,CASSRLAGGNTGELFF
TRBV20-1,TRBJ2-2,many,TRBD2,TGCAGTGCTAGAAATCTGCGGGGGGACACCGGGGAGCTGTTTTTT,CSARNLRGDTGELFF
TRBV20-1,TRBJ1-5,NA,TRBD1,TGCAGTGCTAGTTACAGGGGAATAGCGAGCAATCAGCCCCAGCATTTT,CSASYRGIASNQPQHF
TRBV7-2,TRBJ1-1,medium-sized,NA,TGTGCCAGCAGCATAAGTTCCACTGAAGCTTTCTTT,CASSISSTEAFF
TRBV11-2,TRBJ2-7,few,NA,TGTGCCAGCAGTTCGGCAGCCGGGATATCGGGAGAGCAGTACTTC,CASSSAAGISGEQYF
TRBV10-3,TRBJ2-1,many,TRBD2,TGTGCCATCAGTGATTCTAGCGGGGGCCCTTACAATGAGCAGTTCTTC,CAISDSSGGPYNEQFF
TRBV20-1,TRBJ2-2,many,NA,TGCAGTGCTTTAGGAGTCGGGGAGCTGTTTTTT,CSALGVGELFF
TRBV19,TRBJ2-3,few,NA,TGTGCCAGTAGTGTGCGACTTGCGGGCGCAGATACGCAGTATTTT,CASSVRLAGADTQYF
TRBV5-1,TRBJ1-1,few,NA,TGCGCCAGCAGCAGCAACGCACAAGTATTGGAGGCGGACACTGAAGCTTTCTTT,CASSSNAQVLEADTEAFF
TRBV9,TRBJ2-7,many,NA,TGTGCCAGCAGCGTAGCTTCGTCAGCTGGATACGAGCAGTACTTC,CASSVASSAGYEQYF
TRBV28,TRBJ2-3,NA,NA,TGTGCCAGCAGTTTTTTGGGAGATGAAACAGATACGCAGTATTTT,CASSFLGDETDTQYF
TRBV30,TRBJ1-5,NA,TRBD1,TGTGCCTGGGCACGGACAGGGAATCAGCCCCAGCATTTT,CAWARTGNQPQHF
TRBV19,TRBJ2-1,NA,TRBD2,TGTGCCAGTAGTATCCGGGGGGGCCGCCACAATGAGCAGTTCTTC,CASSIRGGRHNEQFF
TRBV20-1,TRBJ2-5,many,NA,TGCAGTGCTAGGTCCCGGGATGGGGGGACTTTAAAGACCCAGTACTTC,CSARSRDGGTLKTQYF
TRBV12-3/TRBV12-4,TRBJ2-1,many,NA,TGTGCCAGCAGTCCGGGGGGAGGGGGATCCTACAATGAGCAGTTCTTC,CASSPGGGGSYNEQFF
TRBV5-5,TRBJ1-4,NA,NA,TGTGCCAGCAGCTTGGCTCCAGGCAGGGGTGATGAAAAACTGTTTTTT,CASSLAPGRGDEKLFF
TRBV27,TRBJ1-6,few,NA,TGTGCCAGCAGCCAGTCTCAGGGATGGAATTCACCCCTCCACTTT,CASSQSQGWNSPLHF
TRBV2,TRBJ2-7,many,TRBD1,TGTGCCAGCAGTGAAATATCCCCGGGACAGGGAAGCGAGCAGTACTTC,CASSEISPGQGSEQYF
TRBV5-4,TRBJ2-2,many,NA,TGTGCCAGCAGACCCCGGACGACCGGGGAGCTGTTTTTT,CASRPRTTGELFF
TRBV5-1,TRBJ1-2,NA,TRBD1,TGCGCCAGCAGGCCGGGACAGGGGGCTAATGGCTATGGCTACACCTTC,CASRPGQGANGYGYTF
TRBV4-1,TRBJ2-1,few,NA,TGCGCCAGCAGCCAAGACTTCTGGGCAGGGGAAAACTACAATGAGCAGTTCTTC,CASSQDFWAGENYNEQFF
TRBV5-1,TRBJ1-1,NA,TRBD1,TGCGCCAGCAGCTTGGACGGAGGACAGGGAGGGACTGAAGCTTTCTTT,CASSLDGGQGGTEAFF
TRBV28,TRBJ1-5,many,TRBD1,TGTGCCAGCAGACCACAGGGGATCGGACAGCCCCAGCATTTT,CASRPQGIGQPQHF
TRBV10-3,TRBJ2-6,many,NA,TGTGCCATCAGTGGAGGCGCGGTAGTATCGGGGGCCAACGTCCTGACTTTC,CAISGGAVVSGANVLTF
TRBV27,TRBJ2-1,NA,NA,TGTGCCAGCAGTTTATTGGTCACCTACAATGAGCAGTTCTTC,CASSLLVTYNEQFF
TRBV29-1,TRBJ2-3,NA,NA,TGCAGCGTAGAGGGGACGGCAGATACGCAGTATTTT,CSVEGTADTQYF
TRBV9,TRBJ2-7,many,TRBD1,TGTGCCAGCAGCGTAGGGGACAGGATTTACGAGCAGTACTTC,CASSVGDRIYEQYF
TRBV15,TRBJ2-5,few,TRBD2,TGTGCCACCAGCAGATGGCGGGGGGCCCAAGAGACCCAGTACTTC,CATSRWRGAQETQYF